The clone carrying this TCR beta chain appeared a few times. Antigen specificity is unknown. The CDR3 consists of 18 residues. Germline trimming cut 2 bases from V and 0 bases from J; bases unmatched to any gene: 9. Germline CDR1 SGHVS, CDR2 FQNEAQ. This record belongs to a study of beta chain features in type 1 diabetes. Whole-study findings and limits: TCRB CDR3s were moderately but significantly shorter in Type 1 diabetes patients in all four CD4+ subsets.

cDNA synthesis used the whole RNA isolate, giving expressed TCRB sequences. Repertoires were generated with immunoSEQ multiplex PCR, while TCRdb's copy carries only in-frame clones and drops some. The data contain around 450,000 clones, about an eighth of them singletons. What was sequenced was naive CD4+ T cells from blood. The receptor was isolated from a young woman in good health. The chain recombines TRBV7-8 with TRBJ2-1; 8 positions agree with TRBD2. This CDR3 reads CASSLREGPSSSYNEQFF. CDR3 bases: TGTGCCAGCAGCTTACGGGAGGGCCCCTCCAGCTCCTACAATGAGCAGTTCTTC.